This T cell receptor beta chain came from a study of T cells in women clearing cervical HPV infection. Study context: For cases, blood was sampled a median about 140 days after lesion detection, interquartile range about 90 to 210 days.

With 3 bases removed from V and 6 bases from J, the gap between germline ends came to 18 bases. CDR3 length equals 16 residues. Germline V gene data show CDR1 as LNHDA and CDR2 as SQIVND (reference sequence). Each participant carried one incident cervical HPV16 infection only. MY09/MY11 PCR detected cervical HPV DNA; dot-blot assigned genotypes. Sequencing was performed with immunoSEQ multiplex PCR; in TCRdb, only in-frame clones are kept and a portion is missing. The sample data list about 20,000 clones. About this clone: Coverage ceases 3 residues before the CDR3 finishes, and the germline J gene fills in the end.

The source material was blood buffy coat. The receptor comes from a woman between 18 and 69 years old with a cervical HPV16 infection that either progressed to CIN3+ or cleared (not recorded which). The rearrangement joins TRBV19 to TRBJ2-1; D unclear. CDR3 protein: CASSMKLGTPSNEQFF. The DNA read from the CDR3 is TGTGCCAGTAGTATGAAACTTGGTACCCCATCCAATGAG.